Listed here are 28 T cell receptor beta chains from one sample, sequenced in a study of blood T cells in healthy people across ages. Primers used in a second PCR of roughly 6 to 11 cycles were a sample-barcoded 5' primer and a J-beta primer mix. TCRdb independently ran MiXCR on the 5' RACE reads; one entry per CDR3 protein. The sample lists hundreds of thousands of distinct CDR3 sequences, roughly 31% occurring once. Input material: blood. The receptors were gathered from an elderly woman in good health.

This clonotype was seen a few times. Possible read error: a much larger clone is one base away. The chain joins TRBV7-9 to TRBJ1-6; D ambiguous. Germline V gene data show CDR1 as SEHNR and CDR2 as FQNEAQ (reference sequence). The CDR3 covers 14 residues. The CDR3 DNA follows: TGTGCCAGCAGCCCCACAGAATATAATTCACCCCCCCACTTT. It codes for CASSPTEYNSPPHF.

This clonotype was observed many times. The chain carries TRBV12-3 or TRBV12-4 and TRBJ1-5; 7 nucleotides align to TRBD1. Unmatched junction bases numbered 5, after V lost 5 bases and J lost 7 bases. The CDR3 is 13 amino acids. CDR3 amino acids: CASSARQGQPQHF. The CDR3 nucleotides read TGTGCCAGCAGTGCCAGACAGGGCCAGCCCCAGCATTTT.

In this sample, this clonotype turned up a few times. This may arise from a read error, as a much more abundant clone is one base away. The chain combines TRBV10-3 with TRBJ1-6; 10 bases are a match to TRBD1. CDR1 is ENHRY and CDR2 is SYGVKD in the germline V gene. J lost 8 bases, V lost 9 bases, and 4 bases had no gene match. The length of the CDR3 is 13 residues. The CDR3 nucleotides are TGTGCCATGGCCGGGACAGGGGATTCACCCCTCCACTTT. Its protein product is CAMAGTGDSPLHF.

This rearrangement joins TRBV7-9 to TRBJ2-6, with 7 bases aligning to TRBD1. Germline V gives CDR1 SEHNR, CDR2 FQNEAQ (reference sequence). The CDR3 is 17 amino acids. Trimming removed 3 bases from V and 0 bases from J; junction bases left unmatched: 5. The CDR3 nucleotides are TGTGCCAGCAGCTTTCCTAGGGGGCACTCTGGGGCCAACGTCCTGACTTTC. This translates into CASSFPRGHSGANVLTF.

A single count supports this clonotype. The V gene is TRBV12-5, the J gene TRBJ2-7; D is undetermined. In germline, CDR1 is LGHNT, CDR2 FRNRAP. Trimming cost V 3 bases and J 2 bases, with 8 bases left between them. CDR3 length equals 13 residues. The CDR3 DNA reads TGTGCTAGTGGTTTATCGGCAGCCTACGAGCAGTACTTC. Protein product: CASGLSAAYEQYF.

This clonotype has at least ten counts. DNA of the CDR3: TGTGCCAGCAGCGCAGGACAGGAGACCCTTTCCCGGCAGTACTTC. This gives the protein CASSAGQETLSRQYF. The chain carries TRBV3-1 and TRBJ2-5; 7 positions agree with TRBD1. This CDR3 has 15 amino acids. Germline CDR1 and CDR2: LGHDT and YNNKEL (reference sequence). V trimming: 5 bases; J trimming: 11 bases; junction bases outside the gene matches: 17.

This clonotype was counted many times. The V and J genes are TRBV7-3 and TRBJ1-1; D not certain. The CDR3 loop spans 15 amino acids. Germline V gene data show CDR1 as SGHTA and CDR2 as FQGTGA. Deletions cut 3 bases from V and 4 bases from J, with 15 bases between. The chain's CDR3 is CASSLFGGVGTEAFF. In nucleotides, the CDR3 is TGTGCCAGCAGCTTGTTCGGCGGGGTAGGCACTGAAGCTTTCTTT. The full variable domain, in which reference TRBV7-3 and TRBJ1-1 provide the parts outside the CDR3, is GAGVSQTPSNKVTEKGKYVELRCDPISGHTALYWYRQSLGQGPEFLIYFQGTGAADDSGLPNDRFFAVRPEGSVSTLKIQRTERGDSAVYLCASSLFGGVGTEAFFGQGTRLTVV.

The chain recombines TRBV20-1 with TRBJ2-7, with a weak D call TRBD2 (7 bases). Germline CDR1 is DFQATT and CDR2 is SNEGSKA (reference sequence). Trimming shortened V by 6 bases and J by 3 bases, and 21 bases separated the two germline ends. The CDR3 loop spans 15 amino acids. This CDR3 reads CSANIVAGALYEQYF. The CDR3 DNA sequence: TGCAGTGCCAACATTGTGGCGGGGGCCCTCTACGAGCAGTACTTC.

J is TRBJ1-5 and V is TRBV7-9, with TRBD1 matching over 7 bases. CDR1 is SEHNR, CDR2 FQNEAQ, per germline (reference sequence). CDR3 length: 16 residues. Losses at the gene ends were 1 base for V and 3 bases for J; bases not matched to a gene: 6. The CDR3: CASSLGSRGVNQPQHF. CDR3 nucleotide sequence: TGTGCCAGCAGCTTAGGCAGCAGGGGGGTCAATCAGCCCCAGCATTTT. Drawing the rest from reference TRBV7-9 and TRBJ1-5, the complete variable domain is DTGVSQNPRHKITKRGQNVTFRCDPISEHNRLYWYRQTLGQGPEFLTYFQNEAQLEKSRLLSDRFSAERPKGSFSTLEIQRTEQGDSAMYLCASSLGSRGVNQPQHFGDGTRLSIL.

This rearrangement joins TRBV29-1 to TRBJ2-3; D is undetermined. Germline CDR1 reads SQVTM; CDR2 reads ANQGSEA. CDR3 length equals 12 residues. V dropped 6 bases and J dropped 9 bases, with 16 bases sitting between them. The CDR3 loop is CSVFTAVGTQYF. CDR3 DNA sequence: TGCAGCGTATTCACCGCGGTGGGGACGCAGTATTTT.

This chain uses TRBV20-1 with TRBJ1-1; TRBD1 matches at 7 bases. There are 12 residues in the CDR3. Trimming at V came to 2 bases and at J to 8 bases, leaving 5 bases not matched to a gene. Germline V lookup: CDR1 DFQATT, CDR2 SNEGSKA (reference sequence). In DNA form, the CDR3 reads TGCAGTGCTAGAAGGACAGGCGAAGAAGCTTTCTTT. This gives the protein CSARRTGEEAFF.

This clonotype has a count of ten or more. The chain carries TRBV7-8 and TRBJ2-3; 8 bases map to TRBD2. Germline CDR1 SGHVS, CDR2 FQNEAQ. This CDR3 has 16 amino acids. The trim removed 0 bases at V and 2 bases at J, leaving 4 bases unmatched. The CDR3 region is CASSLAGGGHTDTQYF. The CDR3 coding sequence is TGTGCCAGCAGCTTAGCGGGCGGGGGGCACACAGATACGCAGTATTTT.

This clonotype has only a few counts. This sequence joins TRBV29-1 and TRBJ2-1; 7 bases fit TRBD2. Germline V gene sequence: CDR1 SQVTM, CDR2 ANQGSEA. V lost 6 bases to trimming and J lost 5 bases; unmatched junction nucleotides: 13. The CDR3 is 15 amino acids. The CDR3 sequence: CSVGRRLAENNEQFF. CDR3 DNA sequence: TGCAGCGTGGGTCGGAGGCTAGCGGAAAACAATGAGCAGTTCTTC.

This clonotype was seen a single time. A single base separates this from a much larger clone, so it may be a read error. The gene calls are TRBV12-3 or TRBV12-4 and TRBJ2-4, with D perhaps TRBD1 (6 bases). The DNA end favors TRBJ2-7, so the J call may be wrong. CDR3 length equals 15 residues. The chain's CDR3 is CASSRRNRVGGEQYF. Written as DNA, the CDR3 is TGTGCCAGCAGTCGTCGCAACAGGGTCGGAGGCGAGCAGTACTTC.

This clonotype was counted at least ten times. The chain carries TRBV7-9 and TRBJ2-1; 7 bases map to TRBD1. Trimming took 0 bases from V and 10 from J; bases not matched to a gene: 6. The CDR3 sequence is 14 residues long. In germline, CDR1 is SEHNR, CDR2 FQNEAQ (reference sequence). CDR3 protein: CASSLAGGGSEQFF. The CDR3 DNA reads as TGTGCCAGCAGCTTAGCAGGGGGCGGTTCCGAGCAGTTCTTC.

This clonotype was counted many times. The CDR3 protein is CSATQGAGYNEQFF. In DNA, the CDR3 is TGCAGTGCTACCCAGGGGGCAGGCTACAATGAGCAGTTCTTC. The rearrangement joins TRBV20-1 to TRBJ2-1, with 8 bases fitting TRBD1. V gave up 4 bases and J gave up 3 bases; unmatched junction bases: 5. This CDR3 is built from 14 residues. Germline lookup yields CDR1 DFQATT and CDR2 SNEGSKA (reference sequence).

This clonotype showed up just once. V gene TRBV10-3 combines with J gene TRBJ2-1, with D maybe TRBD1 (5 bases). The CDR3 contains 14 residues. Trimming removed 0 bases at V and 6 bases at J, with 9 bases between. The germline V gene encodes CDR1 ENHRY and CDR2 SYGVKD. Here the CDR3 reads CAISESVQGNEQFF. CDR3 coding DNA: TGTGCCATCAGTGAGTCTGTCCAGGGCAATGAGCAGTTCTTC.

The chain uses TRBV20-1 and TRBJ1-1, with D perhaps TRBD1 (6 bases). V lost 4 bases and J 1 base, leaving 13 bases between the germline ends. Germline V gene data show CDR1 as DFQATT and CDR2 as SNEGSKA (reference sequence). The CDR3 extends over 14 amino acids. CDR3 residues: CSANQGGPNTEAFF. The CDR3 coding sequence is TGCAGTGCTAACCAAGGGGGTCCGAACACTGAAGCTTTCTTT.

This chain uses TRBV5-1 with TRBJ2-3, with TRBD1 matching 7 bases. There are 15 residues in the CDR3. Germline-derived CDR1 and CDR2 are SGHRS and YFSETQ. Trimming removed 4 bases from V and 1 base from J; junction bases left unmatched: 6. The CDR3 here is CASSGSGQGTDTQYF. As DNA, the CDR3 is TGCGCCAGCAGCGGCTCCGGACAGGGCACAGATACGCAGTATTTT.

A note on this clonotype: A much larger clone lies one base from this, so it may be a read error. The rearrangement uses TRBV20-1 and TRBJ1-1; tentatively, D is TRBD1 (5 bases). The V gene lost 3 bases and the J gene lost 7 bases, with 15 bases spanning the gap. The CDR3 extends over 13 amino acids. Germline V gene data show CDR1 as DFQATT and CDR2 as SNEGSKA (reference sequence). The CDR3, as DNA: TGCAGTGCTAGTCCTTCTCAGGGAGTTGAAGCTTTCTTT. Its protein is CSASPSQGVEAFF.

This clonotype was detected only a few times. This could be a read error, since a much larger clone is one nucleotide away. The chain is built from TRBV20-1 and TRBJ2-7; D gene ambiguous. Germline CDR1 DFQATT, CDR2 SNEGSKA (reference sequence). CDR3 length: 12 residues. V lost 7 bases, J lost 7 bases, and 17 bases lay in between. As DNA, the CDR3 is TGCAGTGTCTCCCTTTCTGGAAGTGAGCAGTACTTC. Encoded protein: CSVSLSGSEQYF.

Notes on this clonotype: Mismatch with germline at one junction end may stem from a read error. The chain joins TRBV5-6 to TRBJ2-1; D tentatively reads TRBD1 or TRBD2 (5 bases each). Germline assignment: CDR1 SGHDT and CDR2 YYEEEE. The CDR3 is 15 amino acids. Here the CDR3 reads CAGRNRLVGAGEQFF. In DNA form, the CDR3 reads TGTGCCGGCAGAAACCGGCTAGTCGGGGCCGGTGAGCAGTTCTTC.

V and J are TRBV30 and TRBJ1-5, with D hard to call. V lost 4 bases and J lost 3, with 10 bases in between. The length of the CDR3 is 13 residues. Germline lookup yields CDR1 GTSNPN and CDR2 SVGIG (reference sequence). The CDR3 DNA reads as TGTGCCTGGACCGGGAGTACCAATCAGCCCCAGCATTTT. Translated: CAWTGSTNQPQHF.

As for this clonotype: With a much larger clone just one base away, this may be a read error. The CDR3 protein is CACRISYEQFF. The CDR3 DNA sequence: TGTGCCTGCCGAATCTCCTACGAGCAGTTCTTC. The rearrangement joins TRBV30 to TRBJ2-1, with no clear D. This CDR3 spans 11 amino acids. The V end lost 6 bases, the J end lost 10 bases, and 13 bases lay between the germline ends. Germline values: CDR1 GTSNPN, CDR2 SVGIG (reference sequence). The complete variable domain, with remaining parts taken from reference TRBV30 and TRBJ2-1, reads SQTIHQWPATLVQPVGSPLSLECTVEGTSNPNLYWYRQAAGRGLQLLFYSVGIGQISSEVPQNLSASRPQDRQFILSSKKLLLSDSGFYLCACRISYEQFFGPGTRLTVL.

Concerning this clonotype itself: This could be a read error, since a much larger clone is one nucleotide away. The chain carries TRBV12-3 or TRBV12-4 and TRBJ1-2; possible D gene TRBD1, 6 bases. The CDR3 sequence is 12 residues long. As DNA, the CDR3 is TGTGCCAGCAGTTTAGGAGGCAGGGGCTGCACCTTC. Encoded protein: CASSLGGRGCTF.

This clonotype was detected only a few times. The rearrangement links TRBV12-3 or TRBV12-4 to TRBJ2-7; 8 bases line up with TRBD2. Unmatched junction bases numbered 9, after V lost 5 bases and J lost 6 bases. CDR3 length: 14 residues. Here the CDR3 DNA reads TGTGCCAGCAGTCACGGGGGGGACCTCCTCGAGCAGTACTTC. Its protein is CASSHGGDLLEQYF.

The sample holds a few counts of this clonotype. This chain connects TRBV20-1 to TRBJ2-3; 9 nucleotides agree with TRBD1. The V and J ends lost 5 bases and 3 bases, in that order; junction bases with no gene match: 9. The germline V gene encodes CDR1 DFQATT and CDR2 SNEGSKA (reference sequence). The CDR3 runs to 15 residues. The CDR3 DNA is TGCAGTGCTCAAACAGGGGGCGAGGGGACAGATACGCAGTATTTT. It is translated as CSAQTGGEGTDTQYF.

CDR3 in DNA: TGCAGTGCTAGAGATTCAGAGACCCAGTACTTC. It translates to CSARDSETQYF. V usage is TRBV20-1 and J usage is TRBJ2-5, with no clear D. Germline CDR1 reads DFQATT; CDR2 reads SNEGSKA (reference sequence). Trimming pared 0 bases from V and 4 bases from J, leaving 3 bases between. The CDR3 runs to 11 residues.